Detailed here is one T cell receptor (beta chain). This entry comes from a study of blood T cell repertoires in COVID-19. Study details: The analysed material was cDNA or gDNA that came from T cells, B-cell-depleted T cells, or PBMCs.

In the original analysis: By means of reference gene primer amplification, nucleated cell counts were estimated. Produced via immunoSEQ multiplex PCR; TCRdb's table is partial and in-frame only. The V and J calls and clone size come from that table; D and trimming were worked out from the DNA. The sample lists 43,000 or so clones, about nine tenths occurring once. The CDR3 extends over 15 amino acids. Germline V gene data show CDR1 as SNHLY and CDR2 as FYNNEI. V lost 7 bases and J lost 3, with 15 bases in between. The chain recombines TRBV2 with TRBJ2-2; weak D call: TRBD1 (6 bases). The specimen was peripheral blood. The clonotype originates from a woman of 80 years or more with active COVID-19. CDR3 loop: CASKGQFLDTGELFF. DNA for the CDR3: TGTGCCAGCAAAGGACAGTTTTTGGACACCGGGGAGCTGTTTTTT.